The 16 T cell receptor beta chains below all came from one sample that was sequenced in a study of cytomegalovirus exposure and HLA in healthy donors. The PCR employed 60 Vbeta primers together with 13 Jbeta primers. Sequencing used immunoSEQ multiplex PCR; TCRdb keeps in-frame clones, though not all of them. This repertoire shows about 160,000 clones, roughly 79% found once; its top ten account for approximately 1.3%. The sequenced sample was PBMCs. These TCRs come from a young man in good health and CMV-seronegative.

The gene calls are TRBV7-6 and TRBJ2-1; 9 positions agree with TRBD1. There are 16 residues in the CDR3. Germline values: CDR1 SGHVS, CDR2 FNYEAQ. Trimming at V came to 4 bases and at J to 5 bases, leaving 9 bases not matched to a gene. The DNA of the CDR3 is TGTGCCAGCAGCTCCCTGTGGGGGACAGGGAACAATGAGCAGTTCTTC. Residues: CASSSLWGTGNNEQFF. The full variable domain, with the rest looked up from reference TRBV7-6 and TRBJ2-1, is GAGVSQSPRYKVTKRGQDVALRCDPISGHVSLYWYRQALGQGPEFLTYFNYEAQQDKSGLPNDRFSAERPEGSISTLTIQRTEQRDSAMYRCASSSLWGTGNNEQFFGPGTRLTVL.

Concerning this clone itself: Sequence at one end of the junction differs from germline and may be a read error. This chain connects TRBV6-1 to TRBJ1-5, with D maybe TRBD1 (6 bases). The V gene's germline CDR1 is MNHNS and CDR2 SASEGT. The CDR3 loop spans 13 amino acids. DNA for the CDR3: TGTGCCAGCAGCGTACAGGGCAACCAGCCCCAGCATTTT. Protein sequence: CASSVQGNQPQHF.

The chain combines TRBV10-2 with TRBJ1-2; D remains ambiguous. Germline V gives CDR1 WSHSY, CDR2 SAAADI. Trimming stripped 9 bases from V and 8 bases from J, with 10 bases between. The CDR3 contains 10 residues. CDR3 region: CARMVGGYTF. DNA for the CDR3: TGCGCCAGAATGGTCGGGGGCTACACCTTC.

This rearrangement joins TRBV19 to TRBJ2-5; D possibly corresponds to TRBD2 (5 bases). V gave up 8 bases and J gave up 6 bases, with 10 bases separating them. CDR1 LNHDA and CDR2 SQIVND come from the germline V gene (reference sequence). The CDR3 loop spans 11 amino acids. CDR3 coding DNA: TGTGCCAGTTACCCGGGGAAGACCCAGTACTTC. It is translated as CASYPGKTQYF.

The chain uses TRBV4-3 and TRBJ2-7; D possibly corresponds to TRBD1 (5 bases). This CDR3 comprises 15 residues. Germline V gene sequence: CDR1 LGHNA, CDR2 YSLEER. V gave up 1 base and J gave up 3 bases, with 13 bases separating them. CDR3 amino acids: CASSQALAGNYEQYF. For the CDR3, the DNA is TGCGCCAGCAGCCAAGCACTGGCAGGGAACTACGAGCAGTACTTC.

The chain links TRBV7-3 to TRBJ2-5; tentatively, D is TRBD2 (6 bases). Trimming removed 2 bases at V and 5 bases at J, with 9 bases between. Germline loops: CDR1 SGHTA, CDR2 FQGTGA. There are 13 residues in the CDR3. CDR3 protein: CASSLGRQETQYF. For the CDR3, the DNA is TGTGCCAGCAGCTTAGGGAGGCAGGAGACCCAGTACTTC. Supplemented by reference TRBV7-3 and TRBJ2-5, the full variable domain reads GAGVSQTPSNKVTEKGKYVELRCDPISGHTALYWYRQSLGQGPEFLIYFQGTGAADDSGLPNDRFFAVRPEGSVSTLKIQRTERGDSAVYLCASSLGRQETQYFGPGTRLLVL.

This chain uses TRBV5-1 with TRBJ1-1, with D possibly being TRBD1 (6 bases). V dropped 0 bases and J dropped 1 base, with 10 bases sitting between them. The germline V gene encodes CDR1 SGHRS and CDR2 YFSETQ. CDR3 length: 15 residues. The CDR3 region has the DNA TGCGCCAGCAGCTTGGAGGGGGGGGCGAACACTGAAGCTTTCTTT. Amino acids: CASSLEGGANTEAFF.

CDR3: CSAGRQGAGQETQYF. CDR3 DNA: TGCAGCGCCGGACGACAGGGGGCGGGTCAAGAGACCCAGTACTTC. V gene TRBV29-1 combines with J gene TRBJ2-5; 10 bases align to TRBD1. Germline values: CDR1 SQVTM, CDR2 ANQGSEA. The CDR3 has 15 residues. Unmatched junction bases numbered 10, after V lost 7 bases and J lost 2 bases.

This chain links TRBV14 with TRBJ2-1, with 14 bases identical to TRBD2. After removal of 5 bases from V and 7 bases from J, the junction contained 19 bases not matched to a gene. Germline V gene lookup returns CDR1 SGHDN and CDR2 FVKESK. The CDR3 is 20 amino acids. CDR3 protein: CASSSGPTGTSGSLDNEQFF. CDR3 DNA: TGTGCCAGCAGCAGCGGACCAACTGGGACTAGCGGGAGTCTGGATAATGAGCAGTTCTTC.

This sequence joins TRBV7-2 and TRBJ1-3, with D possibly matching TRBD1 (6 bases). From germline, CDR1 is SGHTA and CDR2 FQGNSA. V lost 3 bases and J 6 bases, leaving 15 bases between the germline ends. CDR3 size: 15 residues. This chain's CDR3 is CASSLSYRDENTIYF. CDR3 in DNA: TGTGCCAGCAGCTTGTCATACAGGGATGAAAACACCATATATTTT. Looking up the rest from reference TRBV7-2 and TRBJ1-3 gives the full variable domain: GAGVSQSPSNKVTEKGKDVELRCDPISGHTALYWYRQSLGQGLEFLIYFQGNSAPDKSGLPSDRFSAERTGGSVSTLTIQRTQQEDSAVYLCASSLSYRDENTIYFGEGSWLTVV.

The V call is TRBV30, the J call TRBJ2-3; 7 positions agree with TRBD1. Germline CDR1 reads GTSNPN; CDR2 reads SVGIG (reference sequence). V shed 1 base, J shed 8 bases, and the junction held 0 bases outside the gene matches. The CDR3 length is 11 residues. Written as DNA, the CDR3 is TGTGCCTGGAGTGCAGGGGGTACGCAGTATTTT. This encodes CAWSAGGTQYF. The entire variable domain, with the rest obtained from reference TRBV30 and TRBJ2-3, is as follows: SQTIHQWPATLVQPVGSPLSLECTVEGTSNPNLYWYRQAAGRGLQLLFYSVGIGQISSEVPQNLSASRPQDRQFILSSKKLLLSDSGFYLCAWSAGGTQYFGPGTRLTVL.

This chain uses TRBV4-1 with TRBJ2-2, with 8 bases fitting TRBD2. CDR1 and CDR2 from the germline V gene are MGHRA and YSYEKL. V shed 0 bases and J 5 bases; nucleotides not matched to a gene: 5. The CDR3 runs 16 residues. In DNA form, the CDR3 reads TGCGCCAGCAGCCAAGATGGGCGCGGGGGGACCGGGGAGCTGTTTTTT. Protein product: CASSQDGRGGTGELFF.

The rearrangement links TRBV6-5 to TRBJ2-1; possibly TRBD2 for D (7 bases). Germline CDR1 and CDR2: MNHEY and SVGAGI. Trimming left V 0 bases short and J 5 bases short, with 14 bases between. This CDR3 spans 16 amino acids. The CDR3: CASSYSGRGANNEQFF. The CDR3, as DNA: TGTGCCAGCAGTTACTCGGGACGGGGGGCTAACAATGAGCAGTTCTTC.

The gene calls are TRBV18 and TRBJ2-3; tentatively, D is TRBD2 (5 bases). Germline CDR1 reads KGHSH; CDR2 reads LQKENI. V gave up 6 bases and J gave up 2 bases, with 9 bases separating them. The CDR3 is 13 amino acids. The CDR3: CASSAGVTDTQYF. The CDR3 bases are TGTGCCAGCTCCGCCGGGGTCACAGATACGCAGTATTTT.

The chain recombines TRBV10-2 with TRBJ2-3; tentatively, D is TRBD1 (7 bases). Germline lookup yields CDR1 WSHSY and CDR2 SAAADI. V lost 10 bases and J lost 1, with 15 bases in between. The CDR3 contains 14 residues. The CDR3 bases are TGCGCCATCGGGGGACAGCCAGGCACAGATACGCAGTATTTT. Translation: CAIGGQPGTDTQYF.

This clone has only a few counts. V and J are TRBV19 and TRBJ2-1, with 7 positions matching TRBD1. Germline V gives CDR1 LNHDA, CDR2 SQIVND (reference sequence). The CDR3 length is 14 residues. V was clipped by 4 bases and J by 8 bases; unmatched bases: 8. CDR3 nucleotides: TGTGCCAGTAGTACCCGACAGGGTTGGGATGAGCAGTTCTTC. Protein sequence: CASSTRQGWDEQFF.